These 10 T cell receptor beta chains originate from one sample sequenced in a study of T cell repertoires in cytomegalovirus infection. TCRdb fed the reads into MiXCR, producing one record per CDR3 protein. The data contain a few hundred thousand distinct CDR3 sequences, 8% to 10% of them singletons. The sample taken for sequencing was PBMCs. All receptors derive from a human donor in good health (CMV status not recorded). Some clones in this sample may be carry-over from other donors' samples.

This clonotype has ten or more counts. The chain combines TRBV7-2 with TRBJ1-1; D unclear. V was clipped by 10 bases and J by 0 bases, with 15 bases between them. This CDR3 contains 14 residues. Germline assignment: CDR1 SGHTA and CDR2 FQGNSA. The CDR3, as DNA: TGTGCCACCGTCACGAGTAGGATGAACACTGAAGCTTTCTTT. It yields the protein CATVTSRMNTEAFF.

Ten or more counts support this clonotype. The chain uses TRBV20-1 and TRBJ2-7, with 7 bases that match TRBD1. There are 12 residues in the CDR3. CDR1 is DFQATT, CDR2 SNEGSKA, per germline (reference sequence). V shed 4 bases and J 2 bases; nucleotides not matched to a gene: 2. This chain's CDR3 is CSAKGTAYEQYF. CDR3 bases: TGCAGTGCTAAAGGGACAGCCTACGAGCAGTACTTC.

In its sample, this clonotype was seen many times. The chain uses TRBV28 and TRBJ1-2, with 11 nucleotides matching TRBD1. This CDR3 is built from 13 residues. V shed 6 bases and J 4 bases; nucleotides not matched to a gene: 1. Germline loops: CDR1 MDHEN, CDR2 SYDVKM. CDR3 amino acids: CASRDRGRYGYTF. The CDR3 DNA follows: TGTGCCAGCAGGGACAGGGGGCGCTATGGCTACACCTTC.

This clonotype was observed a handful of times. The chain carries TRBV4-3 and TRBJ1-2, with TRBD1 as a possible D gene (5 bases). Deletions cut 3 bases from V and 0 bases from J, with 14 bases between. This CDR3 is built from 16 residues. Germline values: CDR1 LGHNA, CDR2 YSLEER. CDR3 in DNA: TGCGCCAGCAGCCATACCGGGACGTTAACTAACTATGGCTACACCTTC. Translated: CASSHTGTLTNYGYTF.

This clonotype was recorded a few times. J is TRBJ2-7 and V is TRBV6-5; TRBD2 matches at 13 bases. Trimming cost V 5 bases and J 3 bases; bases outside gene matches: 7. CDR3 size: 16 residues. CDR1 MNHEY and CDR2 SVGAGI come from the germline V gene. CDR3 residues: CASSRPGLAGIYEQYF. CDR3 nucleotides: TGTGCCAGCAGTCGACCGGGACTAGCGGGGATCTACGAGCAGTACTTC.

This clonotype occurred a few times. This chain joins TRBV2 and TRBJ2-3; TRBD2 matches at 7 bases. The germline CDR1 and CDR2 sequences are SNHLY and FYNNEI. After removal of 6 bases from V and 4 bases from J, the junction contained 7 bases not matched to a gene. The CDR3 is 14 amino acids. CDR3 amino acids: CASRSGILADTQYF. DNA for the CDR3: TGTGCCAGCAGGAGCGGGATTCTGGCAGATACGCAGTATTTT.

This clonotype was counted ten times or more. The chain links TRBV7-2 to TRBJ1-5; possible D gene TRBD1, 6 bases. Germline CDR1 and CDR2: SGHTA and FQGNSA. The CDR3 is 14 amino acids. The ends were cut back, 7 bases at V and 7 bases at J, with 17 bases in the middle. The chain's CDR3 is CASMIQGGGQPQHF. The CDR3 DNA reads TGTGCCAGCATGATACAGGGCGGCGGGCAGCCCCAGCATTTT.

In its sample, this clonotype was seen a few times. This rearrangement joins TRBV19 to TRBJ2-1; D perhaps matches TRBD2 (7 bases). Trimming cost V 4 bases and J 7 bases, with 17 bases left between them. In germline, CDR1 is LNHDA, CDR2 SQIVND (reference sequence). This CDR3 contains 15 residues. CDR3: CASSSYGGPENEQFF. The CDR3 DNA reads as TGTGCCAGTAGTAGCTACGGGGGGCCCGAGAATGAGCAGTTCTTC. The full variable domain, completed using reference TRBV19 and TRBJ2-1, is DGGITQSPKYLFRKEGQNVTLSCEQNLNHDAMYWYRQDPGQGLRLIYYSQIVNDFQKGDIAEGYSVSREKKESFPLTVTSAQKNPTAFYLCASSSYGGPENEQFFGPGTRLTVL.

This clonotype was seen ten or more times. The V gene is TRBV19, the J gene TRBJ2-3, with TRBD2 identical over 10 bases. CDR3 size: 15 residues. Germline V CDR1 and CDR2: LNHDA, SQIVND (reference sequence). Losses at the gene ends were 4 bases for V and 4 bases for J; bases not matched to a gene: 5. The CDR3 sequence: CASSKPSGRSDTQYF. CDR3 DNA: TGTGCCAGTAGTAAGCCTAGCGGGAGATCAGATACGCAGTATTTT.

This clonotype was seen ten or more times. The chain employs TRBV20-1 and TRBJ2-7; possibly TRBD1 or TRBD2 for D (6 bases each). CDR1 and CDR2 (germline): DFQATT, SNEGSKA (reference sequence). Between the trimmed V and J ends, which lost 4 bases and 3 bases, there was a span of 22 bases. The CDR3 is 16 residues long. CDR3: CSAKEGGAGGYYEQYF. DNA for the CDR3: TGCAGTGCTAAGGAGGGGGGAGCGGGCGGCTACTACGAGCAGTACTTC.